The next 23 T cell receptor beta chains were all read from a single sample in a study of siplizumab effects on memory and regulatory T cells (dated by TCRdb to about 2019). Libraries were prepared through the immunoSEQ multiplex PCR assay. TCRdb holds this immuneACCESS table with in-frame rearrangements only. Some clones are missing; in checked studies, unresolved V genes explain under half, and the rest has no known cause. The sample includes 20,000 or so clones, with 44% observed a single time. The top ten clones comprise roughly 6.3% of the sample. The antigens these receptors bind are not known. Mixed lymphocyte reaction cells were cocultured at 37°C for 6 to 7 days. Material for sequencing was CFSE-low (dividing) CD4+ T cells sorted from an allogeneic mixed lymphocyte reaction. Source of these receptors: a human donor in good health; the cells came from an allogeneic mixed lymphocyte reaction. Some clones in this sample may be carry-over from other donors' samples.

This clone turned up a few times. The V and J genes are TRBV19 and TRBJ2-1, with D perhaps matching TRBD2 (5 bases). Trimming stripped 2 bases from V and 0 bases from J, with 8 bases between. The CDR3 loop spans 15 amino acids. The germline V gene has CDR1 LNHDA and CDR2 SQIVND (reference sequence). The CDR3 loop reads CASSITGDSYNEQFF. In DNA, the CDR3 is TGTGCCAGTAGTATAACCGGGGACTCCTACAATGAGCAGTTCTTC.

The chain employs TRBV5-1 and TRBJ1-1; a weak D match, TRBD1 (5 bases). V was clipped by 5 bases and J by 1 base, with 9 bases between them. CDR3 length: 13 residues. Germline assignment: CDR1 SGHRS and CDR2 YFSETQ. Written as DNA, the CDR3 is TGCGCCAGCAGATGGGGACGGAACACTGAAGCTTTCTTT. Its translation is CASRWGRNTEAFF.

Here the CDR3 DNA reads TGTGCCACCAGCAGAGATCGGGGGACTGGGGCCAACGTCCTGACTTTC. Translation gives CATSRDRGTGANVLTF. The genes are TRBV15 and TRBJ2-6; a possible D gene is TRBD2 (6 bases). Trimming removed 0 bases at V and 2 bases at J, with 8 bases between. Looked up from germline, CDR1 is LNHNV and CDR2 is YYDKDF (reference sequence). CDR3 length equals 16 residues.

The rearrangement joins TRBV7-6 to TRBJ2-1, with D hard to call. Germline CDR1 SGHVS, CDR2 FNYEAQ. CDR3 length: 15 residues. The V and J ends lost 4 bases and 6 bases respectively, with 16 bases between them. For the CDR3, the DNA is TGTGCCAGCAGCTCACCATCTGGGTCAGTCAATGAGCAGTTCTTC. Protein: CASSSPSGSVNEQFF.

The chain carries TRBV6-5 and TRBJ1-3; D unclear. V was clipped by 6 bases and J by 0 bases, with 12 bases between them. Germline lookup yields CDR1 MNHEY and CDR2 SVGAGI. The CDR3 length is 15 residues. The CDR3 region has the DNA TGTGCCAGCAGCTTCCGACCGTTCTCTGGAAACACCATATATTTT. It yields the protein CASSFRPFSGNTIYF.

The rearrangement links TRBV4-1 to TRBJ1-2; D remains ambiguous. CDR1 is MGHRA and CDR2 is YSYEKL in the germline V gene. V lost 3 bases and J lost 3, with 2 bases in between. CDR3 length equals 11 residues. The CDR3 is CASSHHYGYTF. CDR3 DNA: TGCGCCAGCAGCCACCACTATGGCTACACCTTC.

This clone was seen a few times. This sequence joins TRBV19 and TRBJ1-1, with unresolved D. CDR1 and CDR2 (germline): LNHDA, SQIVND (reference sequence). V dropped 5 bases and J dropped 1 base, with 14 bases sitting between them. CDR3 length: 15 residues. CDR3 loop: CASSPRRSGNTEAFF. The CDR3 nucleotides are TGTGCCAGTAGTCCCAGACGGTCAGGGAACACTGAAGCTTTCTTT.

The rearrangement joins TRBV5-6 to TRBJ1-1; 7 nucleotides match TRBD1. The CDR3 extends over 12 amino acids. After removal of 4 bases from V and 10 bases from J, the junction contained 7 bases not matched to a gene. The germline V gene has CDR1 SGHDT and CDR2 YYEEEE. This CDR3 is CASSQNRGRAFF. The CDR3 DNA is TGTGCCAGCAGCCAGAACAGGGGACGAGCTTTCTTT.

In DNA form, the CDR3 reads TGTGCCAGCAGTTATAATCCTAACTATGGCTACACCTTC. As protein: CASSYNPNYGYTF. V gene TRBV6-6 combines with J gene TRBJ1-2; D not certain. This CDR3 spans 13 amino acids. Germline lookup yields CDR1 MNHNY and CDR2 SVGAGI (reference sequence). The V and J ends lost 3 bases and 0 bases respectively, with 5 bases between them.

This clone appeared a few times. This chain uses TRBV28 with TRBJ1-1; D ambiguous. The length of the CDR3 is 13 residues. CDR1 and CDR2 (germline): MDHEN, SYDVKM. Trimming removed 3 bases from V and 4 bases from J, with 9 bases in between. CDR3 bases: TGTGCCAGCAGTTTGAGATTGATCACTGAAGCTTTCTTT. Residues: CASSLRLITEAFF.

This clone was counted between two and nine times. Other DNA sequences in this sample translate to the same CDR3. This chain links TRBV10-3 with TRBJ2-7; D is uncertain. The CDR3 totals 16 residues. V lost 2 bases and J lost 0, with 14 bases in between. CDR1 ENHRY and CDR2 SYGVKD come from the germline V gene. The CDR3 sequence is CAISEGIYTYSYEQYF. The CDR3 coding sequence is TGTGCCATCAGTGAGGGGATTTACACTTACTCCTACGAGCAGTACTTC.

V usage is TRBV19 and J usage is TRBJ1-1; D uncertain. Germline V lookup: CDR1 LNHDA, CDR2 SQIVND (reference sequence). V dropped 1 base and J dropped 5 bases, with 8 bases sitting between them. The CDR3 covers 13 residues. CDR3 in DNA: TGTGCCAGTAGTATAGCCAGTCCTACTGAAGCTTTCTTT. This codes for CASSIASPTEAFF.

This clone is labeled as medium-sized (0.01 to 0.1%). V usage is TRBV6-6 and J usage is TRBJ1-4; 7 bases align to TRBD1. J gave up 2 bases and V 6 bases, and 9 bases lay outside the gene matches. The CDR3 is 16 amino acids. CDR1 is MNHNY, CDR2 SVGAGI, per germline (reference sequence). The CDR3 here is CASSRQGLGTNEKLFF. CDR3 DNA: TGTGCCAGCAGCCGACAGGGTCTAGGGACTAATGAAAAACTGTTTTTT.

The chain combines TRBV27 with TRBJ2-2; TRBD2 agrees at 13 bases. This CDR3 region has 18 residues. From germline, CDR1 is MNHEY and CDR2 SMNVEV (reference sequence). Trimming at V came to 2 bases and at J to 4 bases, leaving 7 bases not matched to a gene. The CDR3 protein is CASSLLLAGGPFTGELFF. The CDR3 DNA reads as TGTGCCAGCAGTTTACTACTAGCGGGAGGGCCATTCACCGGGGAGCTGTTTTTT.

This clone was observed a handful of times. CDR3 sequence (DNA): TGTGCCAGCAGTTACAGGGGAAGTTCTGGCTACACCTTC. This translates into CASSYRGSSGYTF. V and J are TRBV27 and TRBJ1-2, with 7 bases matching TRBD1. Losses at the gene ends were 4 bases for V and 7 bases for J; bases not matched to a gene: 6. Germline V gene sequence: CDR1 MNHEY, CDR2 SMNVEV (reference sequence). The CDR3 spans 13 residues.

The chain has TRBV2 and TRBJ2-3, with 13 bases aligning to TRBD2. The germline V gene has CDR1 SNHLY and CDR2 FYNNEI. J gave up 2 bases and V 11 bases, and 1 base lay outside the gene matches. The CDR3 is 13 amino acids. CDR3 protein: CAGTSGVTDTQYF. The CDR3 DNA follows: TGTGCCGGGACTAGCGGGGTCACAGATACGCAGTATTTT.

The chain recombines TRBV5-1 with TRBJ2-2; TRBD1 aligns across 8 bases. Germline V gives CDR1 SGHRS, CDR2 YFSETQ. The V and J ends lost 3 bases and 0 bases, in that order; junction bases with no gene match: 10. The CDR3 is 18 amino acids. The CDR3 DNA is TGCGCCAGCAGCTCGCAAGGGGGACAGGCCTCGAACACCGGGGAGCTGTTTTTT. Its translation: CASSSQGGQASNTGELFF. Based on the CDR3 plus reference TRBV5-1 and TRBJ2-2, the full variable domain is KAGVTQTPRYLIKTRGQQVTLSCSPISGHRSVSWYQQTPGQGLQFLFEYFSETQRNKGNFPGRFSGRQFSNSRSEMNVSTLELGDSALYLCASSSQGGQASNTGELFFGEGSRLTVL.

The chain carries TRBV19 and TRBJ2-7; 10 positions match TRBD2. This CDR3 spans 18 amino acids. Germline CDR1 is LNHDA and CDR2 is SQIVND (reference sequence). V was clipped by 3 bases and J by 4 bases; unmatched bases: 15. The CDR3 region is CASSMQASGGLVPYEQYF. The CDR3 DNA reads as TGTGCCAGTAGTATGCAGGCTAGCGGGGGTCTTGTTCCTTACGAGCAGTACTTC. Looking up the rest from reference TRBV19 and TRBJ2-7 gives the full variable domain: DGGITQSPKYLFRKEGQNVTLSCEQNLNHDAMYWYRQDPGQGLRLIYYSQIVNDFQKGDIAEGYSVSREKKESFPLTVTSAQKNPTAFYLCASSMQASGGLVPYEQYFGPGTRLTVT.

This clone qualifies as medium-sized. The chain links TRBV2 to TRBJ1-5; 8 bases are a match to TRBD1. The CDR3 length is 14 residues. The V gene's germline CDR1 is SNHLY and CDR2 FYNNEI. J lost 1 base, V lost 9 bases, and 5 bases had no gene match. CDR3 in amino acids: CASTGGLSNQPQHF. The CDR3 DNA reads as TGTGCCAGTACAGGGGGTTTGAGCAATCAGCCCCAGCATTTT.

The chain couples TRBV5-1 to TRBJ1-1; maybe TRBD1 (6 bases). Germline CDR1 reads SGHRS; CDR2 reads YFSETQ. With 4 bases removed from V and 0 bases from J, the gap between germline ends came to 19 bases. CDR3 length: 17 residues. In nucleotides, the CDR3 is TGCGCCAGCAGCGGACTATCCGGGACACTCATGAACACTGAAGCTTTCTTT. Its protein is CASSGLSGTLMNTEAFF.

On this clone: At one of its ends the junction is not consistent with the germline gene, which may arise from a read error. The V gene is TRBV7-2, the J gene TRBJ2-1, with D uncertain. The CDR3 length is 13 residues. Germline values: CDR1 SGHTA, CDR2 FQGNSA. The CDR3 sequence is CASSIAAYNEQFF. CDR3 sequence (DNA): TGTGCCAGCAGCATAGCAGCTTACAATGAGCAGTTCTTC. The full variable domain, with the rest looked up from reference TRBV7-2 and TRBJ2-1, is GAGVSQSPSNKVTEKGKDVELRCDPISGHTALYWYRQSLGQGLEFLIYFQGNSAPDKSGLPSDRFSAERTGGSVSTLTIQRTQQEDSAVYLCASSIAAYNEQFFGPGTRLTVL.

The rearrangement joins TRBV27 to TRBJ2-3; D is possibly TRBD1 or TRBD2 (5 bases each). Germline V lookup: CDR1 MNHEY, CDR2 SMNVEV (reference sequence). The V and J ends lost 3 bases and 0 bases respectively, with 10 bases between them. The length of the CDR3 is 15 residues. Written as DNA, the CDR3 is TGTGCCAGCAGTTTCAAGGGGAGAAGCACAGATACGCAGTATTTT. Encoded protein: CASSFKGRSTDTQYF.

This clone was found a few times. The V gene is TRBV6-1, the J gene TRBJ2-7, with TRBD2 matching 9 bases. After removal of 7 bases from V and 4 bases from J, the junction contained 11 bases not matched to a gene. Germline CDR1 MNHNS, CDR2 SASEGT. This CDR3 comprises 15 residues. The DNA for the CDR3 is TGTGCCAGCACTACCTCTAGCGGGATTCCTTACGAGCAGTACTTC. This encodes CASTTSSGIPYEQYF.